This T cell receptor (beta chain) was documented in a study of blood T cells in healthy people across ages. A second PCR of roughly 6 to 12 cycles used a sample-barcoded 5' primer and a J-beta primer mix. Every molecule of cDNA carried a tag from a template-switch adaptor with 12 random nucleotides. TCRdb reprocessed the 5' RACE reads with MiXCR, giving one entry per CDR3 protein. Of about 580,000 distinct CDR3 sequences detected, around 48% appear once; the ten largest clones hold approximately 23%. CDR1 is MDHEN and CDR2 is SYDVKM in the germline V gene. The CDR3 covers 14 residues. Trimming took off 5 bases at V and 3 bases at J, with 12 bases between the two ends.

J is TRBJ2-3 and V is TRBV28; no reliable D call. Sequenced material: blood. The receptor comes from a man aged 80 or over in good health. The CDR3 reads CASSLPPLTDTQYF. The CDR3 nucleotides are TGTGCCAGCAGTCTCCCTCCCTTGACAGATACGCAGTATTTT.